Shown below are 30 T cell receptor beta chains from a single sample sequenced in a study of shared clonotypes between healthy human individuals. TCRdb's copy holds only in-frame clones and misses some; the assay was immunoSEQ multiplex PCR. Of roughly 850,000 clones in the sample, about 97% were seen once. CD8 cells classed as naive were CD45RO-negative and positively selected for CCR7, excluding terminally differentiated effector memory CD45RA+ cells. The source material was naive CD8+ T cells sorted from blood. The receptors here all came from a man aged 25-40 years in good health.

This clone was recorded once. This chain uses TRBV7-2 with TRBJ2-7, with unresolved D. The CDR3 length is 13 residues. The germline CDR1 and CDR2 sequences are SGHTA and FQGNSA. With 1 base removed from V and 3 bases from J, the gap between germline ends came to 7 bases. DNA of the CDR3: TGTGCCAGCAGCTTAGGGCCTAGCTACGAGCAGTACTTC. Translated: CASSLGPSYEQYF. The full variable domain, with the rest looked up from reference TRBV7-2 and TRBJ2-7, is GAGVSQSPSNKVTEKGKDVELRCDPISGHTALYWYRQSLGQGLEFLIYFQGNSAPDKSGLPSDRFSAERTGGSVSTLTIQRTQQEDSAVYLCASSLGPSYEQYFGPGTRLTVT.

J is TRBJ2-7 and V is TRBV29-1; D unresolved. V was trimmed by 4 bases and J by 0 bases, leaving 10 bases between them. This CDR3 contains 13 residues. Germline-derived CDR1 and CDR2 are SQVTM and ANQGSEA. CDR3 in amino acids: CSVGVDSSYEQYF. The CDR3 region has the DNA TGCAGCGTTGGGGTCGACTCCTCCTACGAGCAGTACTTC.

The V gene is TRBV7-9, the J gene TRBJ1-2; 7 nucleotides agree with TRBD1. CDR1 and CDR2 (germline): SEHNR, FQNEAQ (reference sequence). V shed 5 bases, J shed 3 bases, and the junction held 6 bases outside the gene matches. The CDR3 has 14 amino acids. The CDR3 sequence is CASSHLDRDYGYTF. CDR3 in DNA: TGTGCCAGCAGCCACCTCGACAGGGACTATGGCTACACCTTC.

This rearrangement joins TRBV10-2 to TRBJ1-5; a weak D match, TRBD1 (5 bases). This CDR3 is 14 amino acids long. Deletions cut 4 bases from V and 5 bases from J, with 12 bases between. Germline V gene sequence: CDR1 WSHSY, CDR2 SAAADI. The chain's CDR3 is CASSGQGDDQPQHF. CDR3 in DNA: TGCGCCAGCAGTGGTCAGGGAGATGATCAGCCCCAGCATTTT.

A word on this clone: A read error may produce the germline difference seen at one junction end. This chain uses TRBV20-1 with TRBJ2-1; D is tentatively TRBD1 or TRBD2 (5 bases each). CDR3 length: 8 residues. Germline V gene lookup returns CDR1 DFQATT and CDR2 SNEGSKA (reference sequence). The CDR3 DNA reads as TGCAGTGCCCGGGACGGGCTCTTC. It encodes CSARDGLF.

This chain links TRBV4-1 with TRBJ2-1; no clear D gene. The V end lost 7 bases, the J end lost 7 bases, and 8 bases lay between the germline ends. Germline assignment: CDR1 MGHRA and CDR2 YSYEKL. The CDR3 runs to 11 residues. The CDR3 reads CASTSKNEQFF. CDR3 nucleotide sequence: TGCGCCAGCACCTCTAAAAATGAGCAGTTCTTC.

The chain joins TRBV7-8 to TRBJ2-1, with 7 positions matching TRBD2. This CDR3 spans 16 amino acids. The V gene's germline CDR1 is SGHVS and CDR2 FQNEAQ. V was clipped by 0 bases and J by 9 bases; unmatched bases: 11. Here the CDR3 DNA reads TGTGCCAGCAGCTTAGCTCCAGCGGGAATAGATCTTGAGCAGTTCTTC. Translated: CASSLAPAGIDLEQFF.

The chain links TRBV6-5 to TRBJ1-1; perhaps TRBD1 as D (5 bases). V dropped 1 base and J dropped 1 base, with 10 bases sitting between them. Looked up from germline, CDR1 is MNHEY and CDR2 is SVGAGI. The CDR3 sequence is 15 residues long. The CDR3 is CASSYYYTGNTEAFF. In DNA, the CDR3 is TGTGCCAGCAGTTACTACTATACAGGGAACACTGAAGCTTTCTTT.

The V call is TRBV20-1, the J call TRBJ2-5; D uncertain. V was trimmed by 3 bases and J by 2 bases, leaving 4 bases between them. The germline V gene has CDR1 DFQATT and CDR2 SNEGSKA (reference sequence). The length of the CDR3 is 11 residues. CDR3 coding DNA: TGCAGTGCTAGCCAACAAGAGACCCAGTACTTC. It yields the protein CSASQQETQYF.

The chain has TRBV5-6 and TRBJ2-7; 9 positions agree with TRBD1. Per germline, CDR1 SGHDT and CDR2 YYEEEE. The CDR3 extends over 13 amino acids. Trimming at V came to 5 bases and at J to 4 bases, leaving 4 bases not matched to a gene. CDR3 in DNA: TGTGCCAGCAGAGGGGACAGGGAATACGAGCAGTACTTC. This encodes CASRGDREYEQYF.

J is TRBJ2-1 and V is TRBV2; TRBD1 matches at 7 bases. V gave up 6 bases and J gave up 2 bases; unmatched junction bases: 7. Germline V gene sequence: CDR1 SNHLY, CDR2 FYNNEI. CDR3 length: 15 residues. CDR3 protein: CASRARDRPYNEQFF. The CDR3 bases are TGTGCCAGCAGGGCCCGGGACAGACCCTACAATGAGCAGTTCTTC.

This chain links TRBV28 with TRBJ2-2; no reliable D call. The V gene's germline CDR1 is MDHEN and CDR2 SYDVKM. Trimming removed 7 bases at V and 9 bases at J, with 15 bases between. This CDR3 spans 13 amino acids. The CDR3 loop reads CASTSEELWELFF. The CDR3, as DNA: TGTGCCAGCACGTCCGAAGAATTGTGGGAGCTGTTTTTT.

With regard to this clone: Other DNA variants within this sample encode the same CDR3. The CDR3 DNA reads TGCAGCGTTGCAGACACCGCCTACGAGCAGTACTTC. Its protein product is CSVADTAYEQYF. This rearrangement joins TRBV29-1 to TRBJ2-7; D is uncertain. This CDR3 spans 12 amino acids. CDR1 and CDR2 from the germline V gene are SQVTM and ANQGSEA. V was shortened by 4 bases and J by 2 bases, with 9 bases between the two germline ends.

The chain joins TRBV19 to TRBJ2-1; the D gene is possibly TRBD2 (6 bases). CDR1 LNHDA and CDR2 SQIVND come from the germline V gene (reference sequence). This CDR3 has 15 amino acids. The V end lost 4 bases, the J end lost 0 bases, and 10 bases lay between the germline ends. The CDR3: CASSTLANSYNEQFF. The CDR3 DNA follows: TGTGCCAGTAGTACCCTAGCGAACTCCTACAATGAGCAGTTCTTC.

This rearrangement joins TRBV9 to TRBJ2-2, with 8 bases aligning to TRBD2. CDR3 length: 16 amino acids. V lost 3 bases to trimming and J lost 0 bases; unmatched junction nucleotides: 4. Germline V CDR1 and CDR2: SGDLS, YYNGEE. Written as DNA, the CDR3 is TGTGCCAGCAGCGACACTAGCGGAACGAACACCGGGGAGCTGTTTTTT. This translates into CASSDTSGTNTGELFF.

The chain joins TRBV5-5 to TRBJ2-7, with D tentatively TRBD2 (6 bases). CDR1 SGHKS and CDR2 YYEKEE come from the germline V gene (reference sequence). The germline V and J ends were trimmed by 5 bases and 3 bases, with 12 bases remaining between them. This CDR3 has 13 residues. CDR3 residues: CASRVEGNYEQYF. CDR3 in DNA: TGTGCCAGCAGGGTGGAGGGTAACTACGAGCAGTACTTC.

Only one count was recorded for this clone. The V gene is TRBV5-1, the J gene TRBJ2-5; 12 bases match TRBD2. CDR1 and CDR2 (germline): SGHRS, YFSETQ. V lost 4 bases and J lost 2; bases outside the gene matches: 6. This CDR3 is 16 amino acids long. CDR3 DNA: TGCGCCAGCAGCCTTAGACTAGCGGGGGATCAAGAGACCCAGTACTTC. Its translation: CASSLRLAGDQETQYF.

The J gene is TRBJ2-1, the V gene TRBV5-1; D gene ambiguous. The CDR3 is made up of 16 amino acids. V was clipped by 6 bases and J by 0 bases, with 16 bases between them. The germline V gene encodes CDR1 SGHRS and CDR2 YFSETQ. The CDR3 reads CASTLSWSSSYNEQFF. CDR3 nucleotides: TGCGCCAGCACCCTTAGCTGGAGTAGCTCCTACAATGAGCAGTTCTTC. Full variable domain (outside the CDR3, taken from reference TRBV5-1 and TRBJ2-1): KAGVTQTPRYLIKTRGQQVTLSCSPISGHRSVSWYQQTPGQGLQFLFEYFSETQRNKGNFPGRFSGRQFSNSRSEMNVSTLELGDSALYLCASTLSWSSSYNEQFFGPGTRLTVL.

This chain connects TRBV28 to TRBJ1-1, with D uncertain. The CDR3 runs 14 residues. The germline V gene encodes CDR1 MDHEN and CDR2 SYDVKM. V shed 8 bases and J shed 4 bases, with 17 bases lying between them. The CDR3 sequence: CASAEGGGITEAFF. CDR3 nucleotide sequence: TGTGCCAGCGCCGAGGGAGGTGGTATCACTGAAGCTTTCTTT. Full variable domain (outside the CDR3, taken from reference TRBV28 and TRBJ1-1): DVKVTQSSRYLVKRTGEKVFLECVQDMDHENMFWYRQDPGLGLRLIYFSYDVKMKEKGDIPEGYSVSREKKERFSLILESASTNQTSMYLCASAEGGGITEAFFGQGTRLTVV.

The V gene is TRBV28, the J gene TRBJ2-7; 11 bases map to TRBD2. Trimming cost V 5 bases and J 0 bases; bases outside gene matches: 9. Germline V gives CDR1 MDHEN, CDR2 SYDVKM. CDR3 length: 17 amino acids. The CDR3 coding sequence is TGTGCCAGCAGTGATATCCAGACTAGCGGGACCTCCTACGAGCAGTACTTC. Protein product: CASSDIQTSGTSYEQYF.

The chain couples TRBV15 to TRBJ1-1; D is possibly TRBD1 (6 bases). The CDR3 consists of 15 residues. Deletions cut 4 bases from V and 0 bases from J, with 12 bases between. CDR1 LNHNV and CDR2 YYDKDF come from the germline V gene (reference sequence). Here the CDR3 reads CATSIQGGMNTEAFF. In DNA form, the CDR3 reads TGTGCCACCAGCATACAGGGTGGGATGAACACTGAAGCTTTCTTT.

This chain joins TRBV27 and TRBJ2-7; D remains ambiguous. Germline loops: CDR1 MNHEY, CDR2 SMNVEV (reference sequence). The CDR3 is made up of 13 amino acids. V lost 2 bases to trimming and J lost 8 bases, with 13 bases between them. The CDR3 nucleotides read TGTGCCAGCAGTTTAGGGTACGTGGCAAAGCAGTACTTC. Translated: CASSLGYVAKQYF.

V and J are TRBV5-8 and TRBJ2-7, with TRBD1 as a possible D gene (5 bases). CDR1 SGHTS and CDR2 YDEGEE come from the germline V gene. The V end lost 4 bases, the J end lost 0 bases, and 8 bases lay between the germline ends. The CDR3 has 13 amino acids. For the CDR3, the DNA is TGTGCCAGCAGCCCCGACAGCTCCTACGAGCAGTACTTC. This gives the protein CASSPDSSYEQYF.

The genes are TRBV7-2 and TRBJ2-2; D uncertain. V was trimmed by 1 base and J by 6 bases, leaving 15 bases between them. Germline V gene sequence: CDR1 SGHTA, CDR2 FQGNSA. The CDR3 contains 16 residues. The CDR3, as DNA: TGTGCCAGCAGCTTAGATCTCGGCGGTGAATCCGGGGAGCTGTTTTTT. Protein product: CASSLDLGGESGELFF.

The rearrangement uses TRBV27 and TRBJ2-1; no definite D call. Germline-derived CDR1 and CDR2 are MNHEY and SMNVEV (reference sequence). CDR3 length equals 13 residues. Trimming took off 1 base at V and 8 bases at J, with 9 bases between the two ends. CDR3: CASSLLRVDEQFF. CDR3 bases: TGTGCCAGCAGTTTATTGCGAGTAGATGAGCAGTTCTTC.

The genes are TRBV5-1 and TRBJ1-1; a weak D match, TRBD1 (5 bases). The V gene's germline CDR1 is SGHRS and CDR2 YFSETQ. V gave up 2 bases and J gave up 2 bases, with 7 bases separating them. The CDR3 has 13 residues. CDR3 nucleotide sequence: TGCGCCAGCAGCTTCGGGGGAAACACTGAAGCTTTCTTT. Its protein is CASSFGGNTEAFF.

This chain joins TRBV7-8 and TRBJ2-1, with 8 bases that match TRBD2. Germline loops: CDR1 SGHVS, CDR2 FQNEAQ. CDR3 length: 15 amino acids. V shed 5 bases, J shed 4 bases, and the junction held 7 bases outside the gene matches. CDR3 sequence: CASSPTSVGYNEQFF. CDR3 nucleotides: TGTGCCAGCAGCCCGACTAGCGTGGGATACAATGAGCAGTTCTTC.

The rearrangement uses TRBV11-1 and TRBJ1-1; D is undetermined. CDR3 length equals 17 residues. The germline V gene encodes CDR1 SGHAT and CDR2 FQDESV (reference sequence). V dropped 2 bases and J dropped 0 bases, with 16 bases sitting between them. CDR3 in amino acids: CASSLQALSNMNTEAFF. In nucleotides, the CDR3 is TGTGCCAGCAGCTTACAAGCGCTAAGTAACATGAACACTGAAGCTTTCTTT.

The V call is TRBV11-3, the J call TRBJ2-7; the match to TRBD1 covers 8 bases. V was clipped by 6 bases and J by 6 bases; unmatched bases: 4. The CDR3 runs 12 residues. Looked up from germline, CDR1 is SGHNT and CDR2 is YENEEA. The CDR3 DNA sequence: TGTGCCAGCAGTCGACAGGGGAGCGAGCAGTACTTC. Its translation: CASSRQGSEQYF.

The V call is TRBV18, the J call TRBJ2-3, with 7 bases matching TRBD2. The germline CDR1 and CDR2 sequences are KGHSH and LQKENI. The CDR3 spans 15 residues. The J segment lost 5 bases and the V segment lost 0 bases, leaving 5 bases of the junction unmatched. The CDR3 coding sequence is TGTGCCAGCTCACCACCCCCGGGAGGAGGAGATACGCAGTATTTT. Protein: CASSPPPGGGDTQYF.